This TCR beta chain was profiled in a study of CD8 T cells in ankylosing spondylitis. The study, taken as a whole, reports: Disease-linked clones bore a CD8+ phenotype, appearing relatively rarely in peripheral blood. Typical of ankylosing spondylitis blood, it appeared, was a TCR beta motif of 7 or 8 highly homologous variants.

Points on this clonotype: What it binds is not known.

Trimming shortened V by 3 bases and J by 8 bases, and 10 bases separated the two germline ends. From germline, CDR1 is SEHNR and CDR2 FQNEAQ (reference sequence). The CDR3 totals 12 residues. Via MiXCR, TCRdb re-called the 5' RACE reads, giving one row per CDR3 protein. The sample records a few hundred thousand distinct CDR3 sequences, about 16% being singletons. This sequence was found in a male donor with ankylosing spondylitis. This chain uses TRBV7-9 with TRBJ1-1; D may be TRBD1 (5 bases). Sequences were obtained from blood, either unsorted or a sorted T cell fraction (not recorded which). This CDR3 reads CASSLGPGEAFF. CDR3 in DNA: TGTGCCAGCAGCTTGGGGCCGGGGGAAGCTTTCTTT.